Reported below is one T cell receptor beta chain. This specimen comes from a study of technical replicates of blood from a handful of donors. The data were produced by immunoSEQ multiplex PCR, yet TCRdb's version contains in-frame clones alone and is incomplete. The sample lists about 76,000 clones; under 95% were seen once. The germline V gene encodes CDR1 SGHTA and CDR2 FQGNSA. Trimming cost V 4 bases and J 0 bases; bases outside gene matches: 5. The CDR3 contains 16 residues. The chain employs TRBV7-2 and TRBJ2-1; TRBD2 matches at 8 bases. The sequenced sample consisted of T cells isolated from PBMCs. This clonotype originated in a human donor in good health. CDR3 coding DNA: TGTGCCAGCAGCTCAAGAGCGGGAGACTCCTACAATGAGCAGTTCTTC. Translating gives CASSSRAGDSYNEQFF.